This record covers a single T cell receptor (beta chain). The target antigen is unknown. Library preparation for TCR beta used quantitative 5'-RACE with molecular barcodes. TCRdb re-analysed the 5' RACE reads in MiXCR, keeping a single row per CDR3 protein. The profile covers some 450,000 distinct CDR3 sequences, with 17% appearing a single time and approximately 1% taken by the ten largest. The data are from a study of CD8 T cells in ankylosing spondylitis. General study results and limits: Researchers reportedly found disease-linked clones significantly enriched in matched ankylosing spondylitis synovial fluid. Clones linked to the disease showed a CD8+ phenotype. They occurred at relatively low frequencies in peripheral blood. Some of the motif variants had earlier been found in reactive arthritis patients' fluid and blood. What appeared characteristic of ankylosing spondylitis blood was a TCR beta motif of 7 or 8 highly homologous variants.

The germline V and J ends were trimmed by 4 bases and 2 bases, with 13 bases remaining between them. Germline CDR1 and CDR2: LGHNT and FRNRAP. The CDR3 is made up of 15 amino acids. The rearrangement uses TRBV12-5 and TRBJ2-3; D is uncertain. Input material: blood, either unsorted or a sorted T cell fraction (not recorded which). The sequence was collected from a male donor with ankylosing spondylitis. The CDR3 loop reads CASGSRLEITDTQYF. In nucleotides, the CDR3 is TGTGCTAGTGGTTCCCGACTTGAAATCACAGATACGCAGTATTTT.